These T cell receptor beta chains were read from a single sample in a study of cytomegalovirus exposure and HLA in healthy donors. The table came from immunoSEQ multiplex PCR; TCRdb's copy has only in-frame clones and leaves some out. The table has some 180,000 clones, roughly 80% seen once. What was sequenced was PBMCs. The origin of the receptors is a female donor in good health and CMV-seronegative. Both conserved end residues are trimmed from each CDR3. D genes are given only for firm matches. Part of the rows lack a size; the others show once, few, many or a class for expanded clones.

>.|.|TRBV5-1|TRBJ2-1
ASRYRLPINEQF
>once|TRBD2|TRBV7-9|TRBJ2-2
SSSPWGGNTGELF
>.|.|TRBV2|TRBJ2-7
ASSSPGQRVGEQY
>.|.|TRBV30|TRBJ1-2
AWSGDRDGYT
>.|.|TRBV4-1|TRBJ2-3
ASSQEGGGWTDTQY
>.|TRBD2|TRBV28|TRBJ2-7
ASKAGGVYEQY
>.|.|TRBV18|TRBJ2-1
ASSREIQYNEQF
>.|.|TRBV6-1|TRBJ1-1
ASRAGLVNTEAF
>.|.|TRBV11-2|TRBJ1-2
ASSPRTGSNGYT
>.|TRBD1|TRBV2|TRBJ1-3
ASTPLRQGGRNTIY
>.|.|TRBV6-6|TRBJ1-3
ASSLGGASGNTIY
>.|TRBD2|TRBV2|TRBJ2-3
ASLTSGGSLGTDTQY
>.|.|TRBV21-1|TRBJ1-5
ASRGRGKYSNQPQH
>once|TRBD1|TRBV29-1|TRBJ2-5
SVTGTGHVETQY
>.|TRBD2|TRBV6-1|TRBJ2-7
ASSEVFVRLAGRGSYEQY
>.|.|TRBV9|TRBJ1-3
ASSVAIGSGNTIY
>.|.|TRBV11-3|TRBJ1-4
ASSSGLGGTTNEKLF